The source of this TCR beta chain is a study of blood T cell repertoires in COVID-19. Study at large: Specimens from acute and convalescent COVID-19 originated in the United States, Italy and Spain. T cells, B-cell-depleted T cells, or PBMCs supplied cDNA or gDNA.

The assay was immunoSEQ multiplex PCR, and TCRdb's table has in-frame clones only and misses some. Of 90,000 to 120,000 clones in the sample, more than 70% are singletons; the top ten hold 6.5% to 7%. Germline V CDR1 and CDR2: KGHDR, SFDVKD. This CDR3 region has 13 residues. V lost 9 bases, J lost 2 bases, and 1 base stayed unmatched. The rearrangement joins TRBV24-1 to TRBJ2-1, with 9 nucleotides matching TRBD2. The sample consisted of peripheral blood. This sequence was found in a man aged 45-65 years with active or convalescent COVID-19. This CDR3 is CATQREAYNEQFF. In DNA form, the CDR3 reads TGTGCCACCCAGCGGGAGGCCTACAATGAGCAGTTCTTC.